These 18 T cell receptor beta chains were sequenced from one sample in a study of shared clonotypes between healthy human individuals. Clones were sequenced by immunoSEQ multiplex PCR, and TCRdb holds only the in-frame ones, with some missing. The sample consists of roughly 2.1 million clones, 85% to 95% of them appearing once. CD45RO-negative, CCR7-selected cells formed the naive CD8 fraction, which excluded terminally differentiated effector memory CD45RA+ cells. Sequencing used naive CD8+ T cells from PBMCs. These receptors were taken from a man younger than 35 in good health. Some clones in this sample may be carry-over from other donors' samples.

The gene calls are TRBV6-1 and TRBJ1-2; TRBD1 aligns across 9 bases. The CDR3 has 16 residues. V shed 3 bases, J shed 1 base, and the junction held 6 bases outside the gene matches. CDR1 and CDR2 (germline): MNHNS, SASEGT. CDR3 in amino acids: CASSDLTGGVNYGYTF. The DNA for the CDR3 is TGTGCCAGCAGTGACCTGACAGGGGGAGTTAACTATGGCTACACCTTC.

V and J are TRBV11-2 and TRBJ2-3; D is perhaps TRBD1 (7 bases). In germline, CDR1 is SGHAT, CDR2 FQNNGV. Trimming stripped 2 bases from V and 8 bases from J, with 17 bases between. This CDR3 region has 15 residues. For the CDR3, the DNA is TGTGCCAGCAGCTTATTCAGGGGGGCTTCAGGTACGCAGTATTTT. The encoded protein is CASSLFRGASGTQYF.

This clone was found a few times. The same CDR3 can be traced to other DNA sequences in this sample. The chain employs TRBV10-3 and TRBJ1-1; D call uncertain. Germline assignment: CDR1 ENHRY and CDR2 SYGVKD. The CDR3 consists of 13 residues. Trimming removed 7 bases at V and 0 bases at J, with 9 bases between. CDR3 loop: CAITPGMNTEAFF. The DNA of the CDR3 is TGTGCCATCACCCCAGGAATGAACACTGAAGCTTTCTTT.

About this clone itself: The same CDR3 also results from other DNA sequences found in this sample. The chain couples TRBV11-2 to TRBJ2-1; no reliable D call. CDR1 is SGHAT and CDR2 is FQNNGV in the germline V gene. Trimming left V 3 bases short and J 8 bases short, with 11 bases between. The CDR3 spans 13 residues. This CDR3 is CASSLVGWDEQFF. Written as DNA, the CDR3 is TGTGCCAGCAGCTTGGTGGGTTGGGATGAGCAGTTCTTC.

The chain is built from TRBV7-9 and TRBJ1-2; 9 bases fit TRBD1. Trimming took 3 bases from V and 8 from J; bases not matched to a gene: 7. This CDR3 comprises 14 residues. From germline, CDR1 is SEHNR and CDR2 FQNEAQ (reference sequence). The CDR3 loop reads CASSFPGQGEGYTF. In DNA, the CDR3 is TGTGCCAGCAGCTTCCCGGGACAGGGAGAGGGCTACACCTTC.

The chain links TRBV6-5 to TRBJ1-1; 7 bases match TRBD1. The CDR3 contains 15 residues. Germline V gene lookup returns CDR1 MNHEY and CDR2 SVGAGI. V gave up 7 bases and J gave up 4 bases; unmatched junction bases: 12. The CDR3 loop is CASNANRGSVTEAFF. CDR3 DNA sequence: TGTGCCAGCAACGCTAACAGGGGAAGCGTCACTGAAGCTTTCTTT.

The rearrangement links TRBV6-1 to TRBJ1-2, with D uncertain. V lost 2 bases and J lost 0, with 10 bases in between. Germline assignment: CDR1 MNHNS and CDR2 SASEGT. The CDR3 extends over 15 amino acids. This chain's CDR3 is CASSERHVANYGYTF. CDR3 in DNA: TGTGCCAGCAGTGAACGGCACGTAGCTAACTATGGCTACACCTTC.

V and J are TRBV5-1 and TRBJ1-1; TRBD1 matches at 8 bases. This CDR3 has 18 residues. The V and J ends lost 0 bases and 2 bases, in that order; junction bases with no gene match: 12. The germline gives CDR1 SGHRS, CDR2 YFSETQ. CDR3 residues: CASSLGTGSRRANTEAFF. The CDR3 DNA is TGCGCCAGCAGCTTGGGGACAGGGAGTCGGCGGGCTAACACTGAAGCTTTCTTT.

In DNA, the CDR3 is TGTGCCAGCAGCCCAACGACTAGGCGCACAGATACGCAGTATTTT. It is translated as CASSPTTRRTDTQYF. The chain carries TRBV7-3 and TRBJ2-3, with D tentatively TRBD2 (6 bases). CDR1 SGHTA and CDR2 FQGTGA come from the germline V gene. The CDR3 extends over 15 amino acids. V lost 5 bases, J lost 1 base, and 13 bases lay in between.

CDR3 bases: TGTGCTAGTGCCACGACTAGCGGGGGGCCGTACACAGATACGCAGTATTTT. It codes for CASATTSGGPYTDTQYF. The V gene is TRBV12-5, the J gene TRBJ2-3; 13 bases fit TRBD2. J gave up 2 bases and V 7 bases, and 9 bases lay outside the gene matches. This CDR3 contains 17 residues. Germline V CDR1 and CDR2: LGHNT, FRNRAP.

The chain couples TRBV2 to TRBJ2-7; 9 bases are a match to TRBD1. Germline CDR1 SNHLY, CDR2 FYNNEI. The CDR3 is made up of 16 amino acids. V lost 5 bases and J lost 2; bases outside the gene matches: 10. CDR3 amino acids: CASSIGKRTGAYEQYF. For the CDR3, the DNA is TGTGCCAGCAGTATTGGGAAGCGGACAGGGGCCTACGAGCAGTACTTC. Drawing the rest from reference TRBV2 and TRBJ2-7, the complete variable domain is EPEVTQTPSHQVTQMGQEVILRCVPISNHLYFYWYRQILGQKVEFLVSFYNNEISEKSEIFDDQFSVERPDGSNFTLKIRSTKLEDSAMYFCASSIGKRTGAYEQYFGPGTRLTVT.

J is TRBJ1-2 and V is TRBV11-2; D remains unclear. Germline CDR1 is SGHAT and CDR2 is FQNNGV. The CDR3 consists of 13 residues. Trimming pared 3 bases from V and 3 bases from J, leaving 8 bases between. The CDR3 DNA reads TGTGCCAGCAGCTTCTCGGGAGACTATGGCTACACCTTC. It translates to CASSFSGDYGYTF.

The chain employs TRBV6-5 and TRBJ2-7; D might be TRBD2 (6 bases). Germline lookup yields CDR1 MNHEY and CDR2 SVGAGI. V lost 2 bases and J lost 3, with 11 bases in between. There are 14 residues in the CDR3. The DNA of the CDR3 is TGTGCCAGCAGTTACGTGGGAGGCCACTACGAGCAGTACTTC. Its protein product is CASSYVGGHYEQYF.

V gene TRBV9 combines with J gene TRBJ1-4; D is perhaps TRBD1 (6 bases). The V gene's germline CDR1 is SGDLS and CDR2 YYNGEE. Trimming took off 4 bases at V and 8 bases at J, with 24 bases between the two ends. The CDR3 runs 17 residues. CDR3 amino acids: CASSRRGTTRREEKLFF. CDR3 sequence (DNA): TGTGCCAGCAGCCGCAGGGGAACGACCCGCCGAGAGGAAAAACTGTTTTTT.

With regard to this clone: This specimen includes other DNA sequences encoding the same CDR3. CDR3 nucleotide sequence: TGTGCCAGCAGCTTAGCGGGAGGCGGCTACAATGAGCAGTTCTTC. Residues: CASSLAGGGYNEQFF. The rearrangement links TRBV27 to TRBJ2-1; 10 bases match TRBD2. CDR3 length: 15 amino acids. Germline CDR1 and CDR2: MNHEY and SMNVEV (reference sequence). V dropped 6 bases and J dropped 3; count of bases not matched to a gene: 5.

The V call is TRBV7-9, the J call TRBJ2-1, with D possibly TRBD2 on 6 matching bases. V lost 5 bases and J lost 0, with 14 bases in between. Germline loops: CDR1 SEHNR, CDR2 FQNEAQ (reference sequence). The CDR3 contains 16 residues. The CDR3 here is CASSPQGGSSYNEQFF. CDR3 DNA: TGTGCCAGCAGCCCTCAGGGAGGCAGCTCCTACAATGAGCAGTTCTTC.

The V gene is TRBV29-1, the J gene TRBJ2-7, with D possibly matching TRBD2 (6 bases). CDR3 size: 15 residues. Germline V gene sequence: CDR1 SQVTM, CDR2 ANQGSEA. V was trimmed by 4 bases and J by 4 bases, leaving 20 bases between them. The CDR3 DNA sequence: TGCAGCGTTGTGATGGCCTCCGGAGGGGAATACGAGCAGTACTTC. Amino acid sequence: CSVVMASGGEYEQYF.

The chain uses TRBV7-9 and TRBJ2-1; D not resolved. Germline V gene sequence: CDR1 SEHNR, CDR2 FQNEAQ (reference sequence). Trimming stripped 0 bases from V and 7 bases from J, with 10 bases between. The CDR3 consists of 14 residues. The CDR3 loop is CASSLASLLNEQFF. Written as DNA, the CDR3 is TGTGCCAGCAGCTTAGCTTCACTCCTGAATGAGCAGTTCTTC.